Sequencing of this TCR beta chain was carried out in a study of regulatory T cells in long-lasting Graves disease. Whole-study findings and limits: With persistent disease, TRBV28, TRBJ1-2 and TRBJ2-5 were the favored segments.

This clonotype was counted at least ten times. The antigen is not known. Trimming stripped 4 bases from V and 8 bases from J, with 6 bases between. In germline, CDR1 is LGHDT, CDR2 YNNKEL (reference sequence). This CDR3 is built from 11 residues. Through Arm-PCR of CDR3 regions and iRepertoire HTBI primers, TCR beta libraries were built. A single record per CDR3 protein comes from TCRdb applying MiXCR to the multiplex PCR reads. In the table there are 250,000 or so distinct CDR3 sequences, under 20% of which are singletons. As to time point: newly diagnosed GD, antithyroid drugs for less than 3 months. With RNA extracted from PBMCs as input, the TCR library was made. The same sample was also studied in work on T cells in Graves' hyperthyroidism and ophthalmopathy.

The origin of this receptor is a woman aged 25 to 39 with Graves disease. The chain links TRBV3-1 to TRBJ1-3; unclear D gene. The starting material was peripheral blood mononuclear cells (PBMCs), obtained at new diagnosis, from a patient treated with antithyroid drugs. CDR3 amino acids: CASSRRDTIYF. The CDR3 DNA is TGTGCCAGCAGCCGGCGAGACACCATATATTTT.